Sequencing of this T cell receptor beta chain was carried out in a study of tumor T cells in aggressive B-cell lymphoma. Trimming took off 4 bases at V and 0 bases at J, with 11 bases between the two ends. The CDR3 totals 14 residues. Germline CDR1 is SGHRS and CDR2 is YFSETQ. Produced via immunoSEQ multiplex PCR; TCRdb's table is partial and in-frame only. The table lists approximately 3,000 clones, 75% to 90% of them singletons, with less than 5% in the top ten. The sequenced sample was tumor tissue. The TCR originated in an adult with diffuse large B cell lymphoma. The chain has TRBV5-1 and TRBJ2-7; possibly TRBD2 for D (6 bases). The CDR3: CASSGAGTSYEQYF. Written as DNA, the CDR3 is TGCGCCAGCAGCGGGGCGGGGACCTCCTACGAGCAGTACTTC. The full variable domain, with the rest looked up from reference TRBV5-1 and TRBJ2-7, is KAGVTQTPRYLIKTRGQQVTLSCSPISGHRSVSWYQQTPGQGLQFLFEYFSETQRNKGNFPGRFSGRQFSNSRSEMNVSTLELGDSALYLCASSGAGTSYEQYFGPGTRLTVT.